Shown below are 10 T cell receptor beta chains from a single sample sequenced in a study of T cells in Graves' hyperthyroidism and ophthalmopathy. TCR beta CDR3 sequences were amplified from RNA transcripts. The HTBI primer set drove a first-round RT-PCR of the TCR CDR3. TCRdb processed the multiplex PCR reads anew with MiXCR; each CDR3 protein has one entry. The data contain some 770,000 distinct CDR3 sequences, over 15% of them seen just once; the ten biggest clones take up under 10%. Source material: blood. These receptors were taken from a man younger than 35 with Graves' hyperthyroidism.

This clonotype has ten or more counts. The rearrangement links TRBV2 to TRBJ2-1; tentatively, D is TRBD2 (6 bases). Germline V CDR1 and CDR2: SNHLY, FYNNEI. The CDR3 is 14 residues long. The V end was cut by 7 bases, the J end by 1 base, with 11 bases between. CDR3 residues: CASTREPSYNEQFF. The CDR3 region has the DNA TGTGCCAGCACTCGGGAGCCATCCTACAATGAGCAGTTCTTC.

Many counts were recorded for this clonotype. The chain joins TRBV12-3 or TRBV12-4 to TRBJ2-7, with 10 positions matching TRBD1. The CDR3 sequence is 15 residues long. V shed 5 bases, J shed 5 bases, and the junction held 9 bases outside the gene matches. The CDR3 bases are TGTGCCAGCAGTCACCGTGGGACAGGGGACCACGAGCAGTACTTC. Translation gives CASSHRGTGDHEQYF.

This clonotype has just a few counts. J is TRBJ2-7 and V is TRBV2; TRBD1 matches 9 bases. The germline CDR1 and CDR2 sequences are SNHLY and FYNNEI. Losses at the gene ends were 10 bases for V and 0 bases for J; bases not matched to a gene: 10. The CDR3 runs to 15 residues. The CDR3 loop is CAIVTGTGSSYEQYF. The CDR3 region has the DNA TGTGCCATCGTAACCGGGACAGGGAGCTCCTACGAGCAGTACTTC.

The rearrangement links TRBV6-2 or TRBV6-3 to TRBJ1-5; 9 nucleotides match TRBD1. The ends lost 6 bases at V and 9 bases at J; junction bases unmatched: 18. The CDR3 runs to 17 residues. The V gene's germline CDR1 is MNHEY and CDR2 SVGEGT. CDR3 bases: TGTGCCAGCAGACATCTTTTTTCCGGGACAGGGACGGGGCCCCAGCATTTT. Protein sequence: CASRHLFSGTGTGPQHF.

The chain links TRBV28 to TRBJ2-7; the match to TRBD2 covers 10 bases. Germline V gene lookup returns CDR1 MDHEN and CDR2 SYDVKM. The junction had 7 bases not matched to a gene; V was cut back by 4 bases and J by 1 base. The CDR3 has 16 amino acids. This CDR3 reads CASSSPGTSASYEQYF. The CDR3 nucleotides are TGTGCCAGCAGTTCCCCCGGGACTAGCGCATCCTACGAGCAGTACTTC. The full variable domain, rest sourced from reference TRBV28 and TRBJ2-7, is DVKVTQSSRYLVKRTGEKVFLECVQDMDHENMFWYRQDPGLGLRLIYFSYDVKMKEKGDIPEGYSVSREKKERFSLILESASTNQTSMYLCASSSPGTSASYEQYFGPGTRLTVT.

This clonotype was seen a handful of times. This chain links TRBV5-1 with TRBJ2-4; unclear D gene. The CDR3 covers 11 residues. Trimming took 0 bases from V and 15 from J, leaving 10 bases between them. Germline assignment: CDR1 SGHRS and CDR2 YFSETQ. CDR3 sequence reads: CASSLEGRRYF. The CDR3 nucleotides read TGCGCCAGCAGCTTGGAAGGGCGGAGGTACTTC.

The sample holds many counts of this clonotype. The genes are TRBV27 and TRBJ1-6; D not resolved. Trimming shortened V by 2 bases and J by 7 bases, and 18 bases separated the two germline ends. CDR1 and CDR2 (germline): MNHEY, SMNVEV (reference sequence). This CDR3 comprises 17 residues. For the CDR3, the DNA is TGTGCCAGCAGTTTAGAAGGCGGGTGGAGCTCCAATTCACCCCTCCACTTT. Translating it yields CASSLEGGWSSNSPLHF.

This clonotype was picked up a small number of times. The rearrangement joins TRBV5-1 to TRBJ2-1; the match to TRBD2 covers 7 bases. This CDR3 is 15 amino acids long. Trimming took 2 bases from V and 5 from J; bases not matched to a gene: 7. From germline, CDR1 is SGHRS and CDR2 YFSETQ. The CDR3 region has the DNA TGCGCCAGCAGCTTCGTGTCTAGCGGAGACAATGAGCAGTTCTTC. Its protein product is CASSFVSSGDNEQFF.

V gene TRBV28 combines with J gene TRBJ2-3, with D tentatively TRBD1 or TRBD2 (5 bases each). This CDR3 has 14 residues. The germline V and J ends were trimmed by 3 bases and 5 bases, with 12 bases remaining between them. CDR1 is MDHEN and CDR2 is SYDVKM in the germline V gene. CDR3 DNA: TGTGCCAGCAGTTTGGGGGATAGGAGAGATACGCAGTATTTT. Protein sequence: CASSLGDRRDTQYF.

There are a few counts of this clonotype. The chain links TRBV28 to TRBJ1-4; a weak D match, TRBD1 (5 bases). The CDR3 runs 15 residues. Germline CDR1 and CDR2: MDHEN and SYDVKM. V was trimmed by 8 bases and J by 10 bases, leaving 23 bases between them. CDR3 loop: CASGPPGTQVGKLFF. The CDR3, as DNA: TGTGCCAGCGGCCCTCCGGGGACCCAGGTTGGAAAACTGTTTTTT. The complete variable domain, with remaining parts taken from reference TRBV28 and TRBJ1-4, reads DVKVTQSSRYLVKRTGEKVFLECVQDMDHENMFWYRQDPGLGLRLIYFSYDVKMKEKGDIPEGYSVSREKKERFSLILESASTNQTSMYLCASGPPGTQVGKLFFGSGTQLSVL.